This TCR beta chain is drawn from a study of blood T cell repertoires in COVID-19. Looking at the study overall: COVID-19 samples collected from the United States, Italy and Spain covered acute and convalescent phases.

This CDR3 has 17 amino acids. Germline CDR1 is SGDLS and CDR2 is YYNGEE. J gave up 1 base and V 4 bases, and 7 bases lay outside the gene matches. Original processing notes: Reference gene primer amplification in the assay estimated nucleated cell counts. Clones were read by immunoSEQ multiplex PCR, and TCRdb kept only the in-frame ones, dropping some. From that table come the V and J calls and clone size; the DNA was used to work out D and trimming. Of around 270,000 clones in the sample, approximately 86% are singletons; the top ten hold around 9.5%. The chain employs TRBV9 and TRBJ2-5; TRBD2 aligns across 13 bases. Sequences were obtained from peripheral blood. This receptor was taken from a man aged 40-49 years who had recovered from COVID-19. CDR3 sequence (DNA): TGTGCCAGCAGCCCCGGAGGACTAGCGGGGGCCCAAGAGACCCAGTACTTC. Amino acid sequence: CASSPGGLAGAQETQYF.